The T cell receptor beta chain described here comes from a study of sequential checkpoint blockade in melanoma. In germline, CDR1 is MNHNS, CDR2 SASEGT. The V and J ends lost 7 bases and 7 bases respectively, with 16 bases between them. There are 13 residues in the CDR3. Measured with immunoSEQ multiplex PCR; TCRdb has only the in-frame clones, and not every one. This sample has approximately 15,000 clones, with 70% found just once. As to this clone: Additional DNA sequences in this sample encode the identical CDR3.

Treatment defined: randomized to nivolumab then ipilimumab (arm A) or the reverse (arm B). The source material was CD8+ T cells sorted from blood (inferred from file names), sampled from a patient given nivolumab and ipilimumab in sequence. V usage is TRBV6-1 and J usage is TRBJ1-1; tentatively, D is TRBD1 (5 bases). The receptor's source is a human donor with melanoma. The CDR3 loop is CASKGPGGDEAFF. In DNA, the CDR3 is TGTGCCAGCAAGGGGCCGGGTGGAGATGAAGCTTTCTTT.